The T cell receptor (beta chain) described here comes from a study of cytomegalovirus exposure and HLA in healthy donors. This clone has a handful of counts. The antigen is not known. Whole-study results and caveats: It was reported in a later analysis that an Asian-associated ancestry cluster showed fewer N-insertions than the 666-donor mean. Roughly even sequencing depth across donors was the assumption behind the presence/absence analyses. In a later analysis, HLA-C alleles had the fewest associated TCRs, DRB1 alleles the most.

It was with 60 Vbeta and 13 Jbeta primers that the PCR ran. The data were produced by immunoSEQ multiplex PCR, yet TCRdb's version contains in-frame clones alone and is incomplete. The sample lists about 140,000 clones; about 80% were seen once. This sequence was found in a male donor in good health and CMV-seropositive. The specimen sequenced was PBMCs.

CDR3 in amino acids: CASSSPSTDTQYF. CDR3 nucleotides: TGCGCCAGCAGCTCCCCTAGCACAGATACGCAGTATTTT. The J gene is TRBJ2-3, the V gene TRBV5-1; D gene ambiguous. Trimming took off 3 bases at V and 0 bases at J, with 5 bases between the two ends. Per the germline V gene, CDR1 is SGHRS and CDR2 is YFSETQ. This CDR3 comprises 13 residues.